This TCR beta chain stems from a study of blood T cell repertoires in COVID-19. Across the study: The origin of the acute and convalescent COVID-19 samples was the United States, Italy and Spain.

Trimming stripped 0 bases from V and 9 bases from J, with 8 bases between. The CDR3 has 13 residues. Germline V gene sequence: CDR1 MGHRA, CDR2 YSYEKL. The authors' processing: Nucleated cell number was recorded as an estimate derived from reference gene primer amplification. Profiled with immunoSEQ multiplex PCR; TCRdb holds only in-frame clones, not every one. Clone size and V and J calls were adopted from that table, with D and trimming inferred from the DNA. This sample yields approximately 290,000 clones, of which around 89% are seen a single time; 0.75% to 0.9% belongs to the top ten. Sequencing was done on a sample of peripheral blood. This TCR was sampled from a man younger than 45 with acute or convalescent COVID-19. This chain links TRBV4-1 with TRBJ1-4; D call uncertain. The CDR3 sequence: CASSQDQVKKLFF. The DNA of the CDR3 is TGCGCCAGCAGCCAAGACCAGGTGAAAAAACTGTTTTTT.